One sample yielded the 2 T cell receptor beta chains listed below, sequenced in a study of technical replicates of blood from a handful of donors. Sequencing was performed with immunoSEQ multiplex PCR; in TCRdb, only in-frame clones are kept and a portion is missing. The sample has around 80,000 clones; over 75% are singletons. Specimen: T cells isolated from PBMCs. These receptors were collected from a human donor in good health.

The chain's CDR3 is CASSLGLAVYYEQYF. The CDR3 bases are TGTGCCAGCAGCTTGGGACTAGCGGTATACTACGAGCAGTACTTC. The chain recombines TRBV5-5 with TRBJ2-7; TRBD2 aligns across 9 bases. The CDR3 has 15 amino acids. V trimming: 0 bases; J trimming: 3 bases; junction bases outside the gene matches: 4. From germline, CDR1 is SGHKS and CDR2 YYEKEE (reference sequence).

The chain uses TRBV6-5 and TRBJ2-1; 9 bases agree with TRBD1. Germline V gives CDR1 MNHEY, CDR2 SVGAGI. The CDR3 consists of 15 residues. The V gene end was trimmed by 6 bases and the J gene end by 5 bases; junction bases not matched to a gene: 8. The CDR3 bases are TGTGCCAGCAGCTCCGGGACAGGGTCACACAATGAGCAGTTCTTC. As protein: CASSSGTGSHNEQFF.